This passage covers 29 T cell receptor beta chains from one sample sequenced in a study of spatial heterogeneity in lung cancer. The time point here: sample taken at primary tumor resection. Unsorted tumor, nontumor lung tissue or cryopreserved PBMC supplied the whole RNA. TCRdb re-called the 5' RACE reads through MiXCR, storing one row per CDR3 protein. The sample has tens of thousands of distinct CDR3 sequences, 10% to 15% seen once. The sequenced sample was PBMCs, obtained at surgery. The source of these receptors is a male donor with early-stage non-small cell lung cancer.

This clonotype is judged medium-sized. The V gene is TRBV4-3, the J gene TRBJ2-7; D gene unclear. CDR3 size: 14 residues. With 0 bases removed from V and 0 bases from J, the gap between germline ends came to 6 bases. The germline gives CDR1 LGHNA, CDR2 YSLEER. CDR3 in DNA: TGCGCCAGCAGCCAAGAGGCAGCCTCCTACGAGCAGTACTTC. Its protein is CASSQEAASYEQYF.

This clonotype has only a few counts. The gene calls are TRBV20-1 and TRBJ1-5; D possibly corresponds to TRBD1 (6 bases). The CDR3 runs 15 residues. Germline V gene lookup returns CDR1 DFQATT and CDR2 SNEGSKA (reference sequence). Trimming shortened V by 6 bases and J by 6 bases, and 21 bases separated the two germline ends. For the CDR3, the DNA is TGCAGTGCCGCCGCCCGTCAGGGGCGTAGTCAGCCCCAGCATTTT. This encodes CSAAARQGRSQPQHF.

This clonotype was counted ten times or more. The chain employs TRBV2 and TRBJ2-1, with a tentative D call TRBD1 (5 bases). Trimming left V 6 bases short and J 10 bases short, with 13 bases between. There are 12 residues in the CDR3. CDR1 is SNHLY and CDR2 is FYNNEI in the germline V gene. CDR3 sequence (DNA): TGTGCCAGCAGACTCGGACACGACGAGCAGTTCTTC. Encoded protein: CASRLGHDEQFF.

The CDR3 protein is CASSLGTASYEQYF. The CDR3 DNA follows: TGCGCCAGCAGCTTAGGGACAGCCTCCTACGAGCAGTACTTC. The chain has TRBV5-1 and TRBJ2-7, with 7 bases fitting TRBD1. V shed 2 bases, J shed 0 bases, and the junction held 2 bases outside the gene matches. CDR1 is SGHRS, CDR2 YFSETQ, per germline. CDR3 length: 14 amino acids.

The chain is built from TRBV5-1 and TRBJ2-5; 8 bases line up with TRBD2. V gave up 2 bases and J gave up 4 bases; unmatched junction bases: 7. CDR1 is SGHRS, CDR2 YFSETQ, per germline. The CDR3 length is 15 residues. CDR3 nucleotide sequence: TGCGCCAGCAGCTTTGAAGCGGGAGTAGGAGAGACCCAGTACTTC. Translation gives CASSFEAGVGETQYF.

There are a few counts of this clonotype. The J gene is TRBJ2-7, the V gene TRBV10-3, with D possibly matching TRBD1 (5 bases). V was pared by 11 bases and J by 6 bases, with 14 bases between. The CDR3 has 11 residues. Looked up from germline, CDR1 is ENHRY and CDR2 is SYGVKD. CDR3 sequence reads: CAVRTPLEQYF. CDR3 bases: TGTGCCGTCCGGACACCGCTCGAGCAGTACTTC.

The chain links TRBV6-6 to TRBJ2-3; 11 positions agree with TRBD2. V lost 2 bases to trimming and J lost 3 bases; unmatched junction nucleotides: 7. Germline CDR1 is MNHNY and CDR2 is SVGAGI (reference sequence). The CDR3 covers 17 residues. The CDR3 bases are TGTGCCAGCAGTTACCCCTCAGCTAGCGGGAGGACAGATACGCAGTATTTT. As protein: CASSYPSASGRTDTQYF.

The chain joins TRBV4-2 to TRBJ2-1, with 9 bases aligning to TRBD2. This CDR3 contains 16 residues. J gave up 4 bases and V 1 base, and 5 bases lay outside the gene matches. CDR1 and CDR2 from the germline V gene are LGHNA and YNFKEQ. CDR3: CASSQARTSVYNEQFF. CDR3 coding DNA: TGTGCCAGCAGCCAAGCCCGGACTAGCGTTTACAATGAGCAGTTCTTC.

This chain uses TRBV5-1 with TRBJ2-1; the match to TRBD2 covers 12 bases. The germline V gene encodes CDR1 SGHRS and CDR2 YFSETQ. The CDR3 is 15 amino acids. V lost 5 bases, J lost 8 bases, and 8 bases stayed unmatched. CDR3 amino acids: CASSSSGRAFDEQFF. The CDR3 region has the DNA TGCGCCAGCAGTTCTAGCGGGAGGGCCTTTGATGAGCAGTTCTTC.

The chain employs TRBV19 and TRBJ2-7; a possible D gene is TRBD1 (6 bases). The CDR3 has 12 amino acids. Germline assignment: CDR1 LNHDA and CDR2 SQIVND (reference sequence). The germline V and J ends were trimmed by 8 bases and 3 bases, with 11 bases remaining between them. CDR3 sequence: CASQGYDYEQYF. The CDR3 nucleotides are TGTGCCAGTCAGGGGTATGACTACGAGCAGTACTTC.

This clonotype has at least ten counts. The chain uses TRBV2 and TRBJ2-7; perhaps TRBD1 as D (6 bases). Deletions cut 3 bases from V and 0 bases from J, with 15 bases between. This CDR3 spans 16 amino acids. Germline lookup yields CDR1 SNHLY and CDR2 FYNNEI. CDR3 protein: CASSDFAGDTSYEQYF. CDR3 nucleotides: TGTGCCAGCAGTGATTTCGCTGGGGACACCTCCTACGAGCAGTACTTC. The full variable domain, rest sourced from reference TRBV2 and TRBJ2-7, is EPEVTQTPSHQVTQMGQEVILRCVPISNHLYFYWYRQILGQKVEFLVSFYNNEISEKSEIFDDQFSVERPDGSNFTLKIRSTKLEDSAMYFCASSDFAGDTSYEQYFGPGTRLTVT.

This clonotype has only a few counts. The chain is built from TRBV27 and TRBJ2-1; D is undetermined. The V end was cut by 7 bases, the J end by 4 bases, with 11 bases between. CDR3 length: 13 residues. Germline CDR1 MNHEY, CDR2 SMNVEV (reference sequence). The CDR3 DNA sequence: TGTGCCAGCAACTCGATGGGGTACAATGAGCAGTTCTTC. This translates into CASNSMGYNEQFF.

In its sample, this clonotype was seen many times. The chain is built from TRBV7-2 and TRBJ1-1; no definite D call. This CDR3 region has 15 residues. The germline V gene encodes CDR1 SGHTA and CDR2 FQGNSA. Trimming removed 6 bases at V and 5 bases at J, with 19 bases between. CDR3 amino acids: CASRSSWGGRTEAFF. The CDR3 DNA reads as TGTGCCAGCAGGTCGTCTTGGGGAGGTAGGACTGAAGCTTTCTTT.

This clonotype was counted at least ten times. The CDR3 region has the DNA TGTGCCAGCAGTCCCGGACAGGAATCCTACAATGAGCAGTTCTTC. This translates into CASSPGQESYNEQFF. The chain uses TRBV12-3 or TRBV12-4 and TRBJ2-1; 7 bases align to TRBD1. The V gene end was trimmed by 5 bases and the J gene end by 1 base; junction bases not matched to a gene: 5. The CDR3 extends over 15 amino acids.

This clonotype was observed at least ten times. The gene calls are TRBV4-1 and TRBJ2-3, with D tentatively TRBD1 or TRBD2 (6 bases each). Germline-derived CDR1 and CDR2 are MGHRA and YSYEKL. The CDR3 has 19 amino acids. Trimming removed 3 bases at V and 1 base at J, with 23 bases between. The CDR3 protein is CASSHPRESDRFGTDTQYF. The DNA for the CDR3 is TGCGCCAGCAGCCATCCTCGGGAGTCAGACAGGTTTGGCACAGATACGCAGTATTTT.

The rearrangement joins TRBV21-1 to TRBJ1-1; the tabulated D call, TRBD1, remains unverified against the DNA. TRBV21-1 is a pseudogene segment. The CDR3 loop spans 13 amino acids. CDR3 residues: CASRTGRYTEAFF. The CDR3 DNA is TGTGCCAGCCGAACCGGGCGGTACACTGAAGCTTTCTTT.

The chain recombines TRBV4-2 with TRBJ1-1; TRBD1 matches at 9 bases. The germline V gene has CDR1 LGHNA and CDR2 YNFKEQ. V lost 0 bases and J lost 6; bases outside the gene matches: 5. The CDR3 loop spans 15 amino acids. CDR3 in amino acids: CASSQDTGGLAEAFF. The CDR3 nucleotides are TGTGCCAGCAGCCAAGACACAGGGGGCTTGGCTGAAGCTTTCTTT.

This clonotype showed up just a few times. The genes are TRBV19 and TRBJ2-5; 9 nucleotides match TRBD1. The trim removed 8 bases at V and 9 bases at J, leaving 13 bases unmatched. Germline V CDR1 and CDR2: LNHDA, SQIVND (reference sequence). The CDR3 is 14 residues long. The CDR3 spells CASGENRGPFAQYF. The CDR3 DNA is TGTGCCAGTGGGGAGAACAGGGGGCCCTTTGCCCAGTACTTC.

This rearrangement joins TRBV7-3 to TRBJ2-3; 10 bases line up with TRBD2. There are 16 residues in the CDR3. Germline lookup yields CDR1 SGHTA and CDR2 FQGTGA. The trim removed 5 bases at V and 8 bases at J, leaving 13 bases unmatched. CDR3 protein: CASSPVSGRVPSTQYF. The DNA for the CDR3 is TGTGCCAGCAGCCCCGTGAGCGGGAGGGTCCCCAGTACGCAGTATTTT.

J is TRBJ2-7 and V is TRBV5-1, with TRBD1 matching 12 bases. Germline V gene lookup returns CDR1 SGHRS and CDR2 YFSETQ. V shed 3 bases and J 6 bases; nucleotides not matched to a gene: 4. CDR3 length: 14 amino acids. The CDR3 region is CASSYRDRGPEQYF. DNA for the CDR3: TGCGCCAGCAGCTATCGGGACAGGGGGCCCGAGCAGTACTTC.

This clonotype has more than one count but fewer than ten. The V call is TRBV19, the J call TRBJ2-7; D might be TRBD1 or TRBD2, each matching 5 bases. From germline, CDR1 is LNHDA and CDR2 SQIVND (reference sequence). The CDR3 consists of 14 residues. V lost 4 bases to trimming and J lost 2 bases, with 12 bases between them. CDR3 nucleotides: TGTGCCAGTAGTAGAGGGGACGGAGCCTACGAGCAGTACTTC. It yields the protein CASSRGDGAYEQYF.

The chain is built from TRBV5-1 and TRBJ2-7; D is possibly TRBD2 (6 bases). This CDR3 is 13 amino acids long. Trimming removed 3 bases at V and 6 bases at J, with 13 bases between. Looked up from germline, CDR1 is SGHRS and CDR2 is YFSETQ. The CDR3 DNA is TGCGCCAGCAGCTCCGCGGGACCGTTCGAGCAGTACTTC. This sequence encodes CASSSAGPFEQYF. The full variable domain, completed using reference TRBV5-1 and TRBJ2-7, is KAGVTQTPRYLIKTRGQQVTLSCSPISGHRSVSWYQQTPGQGLQFLFEYFSETQRNKGNFPGRFSGRQFSNSRSEMNVSTLELGDSALYLCASSSAGPFEQYFGPGTRLTVT.

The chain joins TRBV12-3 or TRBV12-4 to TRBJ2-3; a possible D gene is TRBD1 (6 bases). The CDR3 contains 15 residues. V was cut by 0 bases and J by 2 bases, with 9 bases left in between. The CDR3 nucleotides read TGTGCCAGCAGTTTAGCCCCAGGGGACACAGATACGCAGTATTTT. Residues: CASSLAPGDTDTQYF.

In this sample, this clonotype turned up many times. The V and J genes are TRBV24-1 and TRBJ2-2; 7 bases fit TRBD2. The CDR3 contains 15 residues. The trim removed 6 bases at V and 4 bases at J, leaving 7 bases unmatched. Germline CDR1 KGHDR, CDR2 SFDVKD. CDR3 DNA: TGTGCCACCAGTCTCGGCGGGAGACGCACCGGGGAGCTGTTTTTT. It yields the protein CATSLGGRRTGELFF.

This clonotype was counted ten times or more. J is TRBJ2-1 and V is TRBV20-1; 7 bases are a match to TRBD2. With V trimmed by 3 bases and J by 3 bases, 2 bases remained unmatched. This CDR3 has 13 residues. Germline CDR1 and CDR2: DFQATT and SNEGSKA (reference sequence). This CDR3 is CSARKRDYNEQFF. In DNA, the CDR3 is TGCAGTGCTAGGAAGCGGGACTACAATGAGCAGTTCTTC.

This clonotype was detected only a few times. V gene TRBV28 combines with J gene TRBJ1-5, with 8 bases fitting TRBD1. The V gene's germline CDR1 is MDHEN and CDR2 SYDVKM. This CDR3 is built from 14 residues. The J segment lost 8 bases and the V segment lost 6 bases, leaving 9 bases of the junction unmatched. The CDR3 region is CASRGGTGLEPQHF. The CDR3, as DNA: TGTGCCAGCAGGGGAGGGACAGGCTTAGAGCCCCAGCATTTT.

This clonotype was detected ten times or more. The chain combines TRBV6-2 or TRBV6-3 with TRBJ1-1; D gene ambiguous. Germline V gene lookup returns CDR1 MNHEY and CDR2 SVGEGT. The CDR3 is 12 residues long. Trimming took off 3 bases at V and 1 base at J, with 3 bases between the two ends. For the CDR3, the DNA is TGTGCCAGCAGTTATCCGAACACTGAAGCTTTCTTT. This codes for CASSYPNTEAFF.

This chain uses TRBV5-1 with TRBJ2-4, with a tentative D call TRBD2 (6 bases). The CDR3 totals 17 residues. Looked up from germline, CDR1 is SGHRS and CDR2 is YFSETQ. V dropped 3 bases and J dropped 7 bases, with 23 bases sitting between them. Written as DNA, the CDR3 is TGCGCCAGCAGCTGGGGGGTGTCCGGCCTCCCCGGGAACATTCAGTACTTC. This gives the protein CASSWGVSGLPGNIQYF.

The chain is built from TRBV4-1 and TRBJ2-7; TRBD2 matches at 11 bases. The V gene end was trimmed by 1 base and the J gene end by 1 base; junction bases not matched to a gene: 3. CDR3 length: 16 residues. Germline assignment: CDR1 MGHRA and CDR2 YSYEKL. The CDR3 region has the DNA TGCGCCAGCAGCCAAGGAACTAGCGGGAGTTCCTACGAGCAGTACTTC. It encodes CASSQGTSGSSYEQYF.